This T cell receptor beta chain stems from a study of CD8+CD57+ T cells in acquired aplastic anemia. Looking at the study overall: Average DNA yield from sorted CD4+ and CD8+ cells was approximately 3 ug.

The CDR3 has 13 amino acids. The V segment lost 6 bases and the J segment 7 bases; nucleotides outside the gene matches: 0. CDR1 SNHLY and CDR2 FYNNEI come from the germline V gene. The table lists this clonotype with a count of one. Sequencing involved patients with CD8+CD57+ cell expansion previously shown by flow cytometry. Genomic DNA templated the TCR beta VDJ and CDR3 profiling. TCRdb itself ran the reads through MiXCR, one entry per CDR3 protein. The repertoire consists of about 160,000 distinct CDR3 sequences, with over 70% occurring once and the leading ten covering around 45%. The clonotype was recovered from a human donor with aplastic anemia. The source material was sorted CD4+, CD8+, or CD8+CD57+ T cells (not recorded which) from PBMCs. The V gene is TRBV2, the J gene TRBJ1-6, with TRBD1 matching over 10 bases. CDR3 coding DNA: TGTGCCAGCAGGGGACAGGGGAATTCACCCCTCCACTTT. This encodes CASRGQGNSPLHF.